The clone carrying this T cell receptor (beta chain) has a single count. Its antigen remains unidentified. Trimming pared 1 base from V and 2 bases from J, leaving 12 bases between. Per germline, CDR1 SGHAT and CDR2 FQNNGV. The CDR3 totals 15 residues. Libraries were prepared by immunoSEQ multiplex PCR; TCRdb keeps only in-frame clonotypes and omits some of them. The table lists 55,000 to 85,000 clones, 84% of them singletons, with roughly 9.8% in the top ten. The sample is drawn from a study of T cell responses to AZD1222 COVID-19 vaccine. Study at large: The study pooled second doses at about 4 or about 12 weeks. General study findings and limits: Vaccination with two AZD1222 doses was followed by a rise in Spike-specific TCR breadth and depth.

Source: peripheral blood, taken on day 0 of AZD1222 vaccination. This receptor was obtained from an adult in good health. This sequence joins TRBV11-2 and TRBJ2-7, with a weak D call TRBD1 (5 bases). CDR3 coding DNA: TGTGCCAGCAGCTTAGTAAGGGGTGCAACCTACGAGCAGTACTTC. Amino acid sequence: CASSLVRGATYEQYF. The entire variable domain, with the rest obtained from reference TRBV11-2 and TRBJ2-7, is as follows: EAGVAQSPRYKIIEKRQSVAFWCNPISGHATLYWYQQILGQGPKLLIQFQNNGVVDDSQLPKDRFSAERLKGVDSTLKIQPAKLEDSAVYLCASSLVRGATYEQYFGPGTRLTVT.